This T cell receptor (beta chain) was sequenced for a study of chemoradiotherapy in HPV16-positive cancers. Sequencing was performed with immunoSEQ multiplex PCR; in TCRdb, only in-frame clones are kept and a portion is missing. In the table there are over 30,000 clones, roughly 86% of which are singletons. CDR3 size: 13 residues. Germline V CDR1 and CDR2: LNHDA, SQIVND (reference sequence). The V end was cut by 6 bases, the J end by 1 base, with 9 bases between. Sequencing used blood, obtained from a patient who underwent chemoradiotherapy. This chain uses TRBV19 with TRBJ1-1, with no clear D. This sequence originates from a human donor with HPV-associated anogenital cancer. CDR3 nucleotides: TGTGCCAGTAGAGCAGAGCGGAACACTGAAGCTTTCTTT. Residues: CASRAERNTEAFF.